One sample yielded the 9 T cell receptor beta chains listed below, sequenced in a study of radiotherapy plus CTLA-4 blockade in lung cancer. TCRdb's table, derived via immunoSEQ multiplex PCR, lists solely in-frame clones and lacks some. The table records approximately 50,000 clones, almost 85% of them present only once. The material sequenced was peripheral blood, taken from a patient treated with radiotherapy plus ipilimumab. These receptor sequences come from a human donor with non-small cell lung cancer whose response to radiotherapy plus ipilimumab could not be evaluated.

V is TRBV5-5 and J is TRBJ1-5; no definite D call. Deletions cut 0 bases from V and 3 bases from J, with 7 bases between. The V gene's germline CDR1 is SGHKS and CDR2 YYEKEE (reference sequence). This CDR3 is 14 amino acids long. CDR3 nucleotides: TGTGCCAGCAGCTTGGTCCGGGACAATCAGCCCCAGCATTTT. Its translation: CASSLVRDNQPQHF.

CDR3 coding DNA: TGTGCCAGTAGTCCCTATACGGCTGAAGCTTTCTTT. Residues: CASSPYTAEAFF. This chain joins TRBV19 and TRBJ1-1, with D hard to call. Trimming stripped 5 bases from V and 6 bases from J, with 10 bases between. The CDR3 is 12 residues long. Germline CDR1 reads LNHDA; CDR2 reads SQIVND (reference sequence).

This clone has more than one count but fewer than ten. The gene calls are TRBV9 and TRBJ2-1; maybe TRBD2 (6 bases). Trimming pared 4 bases from V and 4 bases from J, leaving 9 bases between. The CDR3 consists of 13 residues. Germline V gene lookup returns CDR1 SGDLS and CDR2 YYNGEE. The CDR3, as DNA: TGTGCCAGCAGCCCGGGAGTATACAATGAGCAGTTCTTC. Translating it yields CASSPGVYNEQFF.

The genes are TRBV7-2 and TRBJ2-2; 8 bases map to TRBD1. The CDR3 totals 16 residues. Per the germline V gene, CDR1 is SGHTA and CDR2 is FQGNSA. The J segment lost 6 bases and the V segment lost 4 bases, leaving 10 bases of the junction unmatched. Here the CDR3 DNA reads TGTGCCAGCAGCTCTCTTGGACAGGGAGAAGCCGGGGAGCTGTTTTTT. It translates to CASSSLGQGEAGELFF. Full variable domain (outside the CDR3, taken from reference TRBV7-2 and TRBJ2-2): GAGVSQSPSNKVTEKGKDVELRCDPISGHTALYWYRQSLGQGLEFLIYFQGNSAPDKSGLPSDRFSAERTGGSVSTLTIQRTQQEDSAVYLCASSSLGQGEAGELFFGEGSRLTVL.

The V call is TRBV11-2, the J call TRBJ1-6; TRBD1 matches at 10 bases. Germline V gene lookup returns CDR1 SGHAT and CDR2 FQNNGV. The CDR3 sequence is 13 residues long. J gave up 7 bases and V 10 bases, and 4 bases lay outside the gene matches. Here the CDR3 reads CATRQGANSPLHF. DNA of the CDR3: TGTGCCACTCGACAGGGGGCAAATTCACCCCTCCACTTT.

A note on this clone: Distinct nucleotide sequences in the sample also encode this CDR3. The chain has TRBV2 and TRBJ1-2, with 7 bases that match TRBD1. V shed 4 bases, J shed 6 bases, and the junction held 8 bases outside the gene matches. CDR1 is SNHLY, CDR2 FYNNEI, per germline. The CDR3 consists of 14 residues. The CDR3 sequence: CASSVRGQADGYTF. The CDR3 region has the DNA TGTGCCAGCAGTGTGAGGGGGCAGGCAGATGGCTACACCTTC.

This clone occurred a few times. The rearrangement joins TRBV28 to TRBJ2-1; D is perhaps TRBD1 (5 bases). There are 11 residues in the CDR3. V gave up 8 bases and J gave up 10 bases, with 12 bases separating them. Germline CDR1 reads MDHEN; CDR2 reads SYDVKM. The CDR3 reads CASGRQFEQFF. CDR3 in DNA: TGTGCCAGCGGCCGACAGTTCGAGCAGTTCTTC.

The chain couples TRBV27 to TRBJ2-6; D possibly corresponds to TRBD1 (5 bases). Deletions cut 0 bases from V and 0 bases from J, with 9 bases between. The CDR3 runs 17 residues. Germline V lookup: CDR1 MNHEY, CDR2 SMNVEV (reference sequence). In DNA, the CDR3 is TGTGCCAGCAGTTTATCAGGGGCGGCCTCTGGGGCCAACGTCCTGACTTTC. Amino acid sequence: CASSLSGAASGANVLTF.

The chain combines TRBV11-2 with TRBJ2-3, with TRBD1 as a possible D gene (6 bases). The CDR3 consists of 13 residues. Trimming removed 5 bases from V and 3 bases from J, with 9 bases in between. Germline lookup yields CDR1 SGHAT and CDR2 FQNNGV. The CDR3 DNA sequence: TGTGCCAGCAGCACACAGGGAACAGATACGCAGTATTTT. Protein sequence: CASSTQGTDTQYF. Supplemented by reference TRBV11-2 and TRBJ2-3, the full variable domain reads EAGVAQSPRYKIIEKRQSVAFWCNPISGHATLYWYQQILGQGPKLLIQFQNNGVVDDSQLPKDRFSAERLKGVDSTLKIQPAKLEDSAVYLCASSTQGTDTQYFGPGTRLTVL.